Below are 15 T cell receptor beta chains sequenced from a single sample in a study of blood T cell dynamics during melanoma immunotherapy (dated by TCRdb to the early 2020s). Libraries were made using the immunoSEQ multiplex PCR assay. This is the immuneACCESS table as TCRdb keeps it, with only in-frame sequences that have V and J called. A part of the clones is gone; compared with another copy, unresolved V genes explain less than half, and the rest is unexplained. For this sample the table gives approximately 12,000 clones, of which approximately 89% were detected only once. About 3.7% of the sample comes from the top ten. The time point label for this specimen denotes: pre-treatment baseline. This specimen was blood, taken from a patient treated with checkpoint blockade. The receptor set was obtained from a human donor with melanoma.

The chain combines TRBV5-1 with TRBJ2-5; D is possibly TRBD1 or TRBD2 (5 bases each). Germline values: CDR1 SGHRS, CDR2 YFSETQ. There are 15 residues in the CDR3. V shed 4 bases and J shed 5 bases, with 18 bases lying between them. CDR3 protein: CASSPLGADGETQYF. CDR3 in DNA: TGCGCCAGCAGCCCTCTCGGGGCCGATGGGGAGACCCAGTACTTC.

CDR3 sequence reads: CASSLRGAQNGYTF. The CDR3 DNA reads as TGTGCCAGCAGCTTAAGGGGGGCGCAGAATGGCTACACCTTC. This chain joins TRBV7-9 and TRBJ1-2; D perhaps matches TRBD1 (6 bases). The CDR3 consists of 14 residues. Deletions cut 2 bases from V and 6 bases from J, with 13 bases between. Germline V gene sequence: CDR1 SEHNR, CDR2 FQNEAQ (reference sequence).

The chain has TRBV18 and TRBJ1-1; TRBD1 matches at 8 bases. CDR1 KGHSH and CDR2 LQKENI come from the germline V gene. The CDR3 is 15 residues long. V was clipped by 3 bases and J by 1 base; unmatched bases: 4. The CDR3 region has the DNA TGTGCCAGCTCACCCGGACAGGGACCGAACACTGAAGCTTTCTTT. This translates into CASSPGQGPNTEAFF.

The rearrangement links TRBV15 to TRBJ2-5, with no clear D. In germline, CDR1 is LNHNV, CDR2 YYDKDF (reference sequence). V was cut by 3 bases and J by 5 bases, with 4 bases left in between. The CDR3 has 11 residues. CDR3 DNA sequence: TGTGCCACCAGCAGTGATGAGACCCAGTACTTC. It translates to CATSSDETQYF.

The chain couples TRBV11-3 to TRBJ2-3; perhaps TRBD2 as D (6 bases). Germline loops: CDR1 SGHNT, CDR2 YENEEA. V was clipped by 5 bases and J by 0 bases, with 15 bases between them. The CDR3 runs 16 residues. CDR3 nucleotide sequence: TGTGCCAGCAGCCTTGATGCGGGGCTGAGCACAGATACGCAGTATTTT. Protein product: CASSLDAGLSTDTQYF. Filled out from reference TRBV11-3 and TRBJ2-3, the complete variable domain reads EAGVVQSPRYKIIEKKQPVAFWCNPISGHNTLYWYLQNLGQGPELLIRYENEEAVDDSQLPKDRFSAERLKGVDSTLKIQPAELGDSAVYLCASSLDAGLSTDTQYFGPGTRLTVL.

The rearrangement uses TRBV5-6 and TRBJ2-3; D is perhaps TRBD1 (6 bases). The ends were cut back, 0 bases at V and 1 base at J, with 9 bases in the middle. Germline CDR1 reads SGHDT; CDR2 reads YYEEEE. The CDR3 is made up of 15 amino acids. CDR3 region: CASSLVGGGTDTQYF. The CDR3 bases are TGTGCCAGCAGCTTGGTAGGGGGAGGCACAGATACGCAGTATTTT.

The rearrangement uses TRBV7-2 and TRBJ1-1; the D is unclear. The CDR3 totals 14 residues. The V end lost 5 bases, the J end lost 1 base, and 11 bases lay between the germline ends. Per the germline V gene, CDR1 is SGHTA and CDR2 is FQGNSA. Written as DNA, the CDR3 is TGTGCCAGCAGCCGCCGGCGGAGGAACACTGAAGCTTTCTTT. This sequence encodes CASSRRRRNTEAFF.

A single count supports this clone. The chain recombines TRBV5-1 with TRBJ2-5, with 11 bases lining up with TRBD2. The V gene end was trimmed by 4 bases and the J gene end by 5 bases; junction bases not matched to a gene: 10. Germline V CDR1 and CDR2: SGHRS, YFSETQ. The CDR3 has 16 residues. CDR3 coding DNA: TGCGCCAGCAGCCCCGGGACTAGCGGAGGGGGGGAGACCCAGTACTTC. This encodes CASSPGTSGGGETQYF.

This chain uses TRBV28 with TRBJ2-1, with 7 bases identical to TRBD2. The CDR3 totals 16 residues. The V and J ends lost 3 bases and 0 bases, in that order; junction bases with no gene match: 5. From germline, CDR1 is MDHEN and CDR2 SYDVKM. CDR3 residues: CASSFTSVYSYNEQFF. CDR3 bases: TGTGCCAGCAGTTTTACTAGCGTCTACTCCTACAATGAGCAGTTCTTC. Filled out from reference TRBV28 and TRBJ2-1, the complete variable domain reads DVKVTQSSRYLVKRTGEKVFLECVQDMDHENMFWYRQDPGLGLRLIYFSYDVKMKEKGDIPEGYSVSREKKERFSLILESASTNQTSMYLCASSFTSVYSYNEQFFGPGTRLTVL.

Written as DNA, the CDR3 is TGTGCCAGCAGTTTCATTCAGGGATCGGAGACCCAGTACTTC. Residues: CASSFIQGSETQYF. The genes are TRBV28 and TRBJ2-5, with D possibly being TRBD1 (5 bases). Germline values: CDR1 MDHEN, CDR2 SYDVKM. V was cut by 3 bases and J by 5 bases, with 13 bases left in between. The length of the CDR3 is 14 residues. The whole variable domain, filled in from reference TRBV28 and TRBJ2-5, reads DVKVTQSSRYLVKRTGEKVFLECVQDMDHENMFWYRQDPGLGLRLIYFSYDVKMKEKGDIPEGYSVSREKKERFSLILESASTNQTSMYLCASSFIQGSETQYFGPGTRLLVL.

V usage is TRBV7-2 and J usage is TRBJ2-7, with unresolved D. Looked up from germline, CDR1 is SGHTA and CDR2 is FQGNSA. The germline V and J ends were trimmed by 5 bases and 0 bases, with 20 bases remaining between them. The CDR3 runs to 17 residues. The CDR3 region has the DNA TGTGCCAGCAGCCCACCCCCGAAGAGGCGAGGCTCCTACGAGCAGTACTTC. It encodes CASSPPPKRRGSYEQYF.

V usage is TRBV28 and J usage is TRBJ2-7; TRBD2 matches at 15 bases. Germline V gives CDR1 MDHEN, CDR2 SYDVKM. Trimming took 1 base from V and 1 from J; bases not matched to a gene: 5. This CDR3 region has 18 residues. In DNA, the CDR3 is TGTGCCAGCAGTTTATATTGGGGGACTAGCGGGAGGTCCTACGAGCAGTACTTC. It translates to CASSLYWGTSGRSYEQYF.

Only one count was recorded for this clone. The J gene is TRBJ2-3, the V gene TRBV29-1; 7 bases match TRBD2. CDR3 size: 14 residues. The trim removed 2 bases at V and 5 bases at J, leaving 7 bases unmatched. From germline, CDR1 is SQVTM and CDR2 ANQGSEA. The CDR3: CSVEIGGRGDTQYF. The CDR3 nucleotides read TGCAGCGTTGAAATTGGCGGGAGAGGAGATACGCAGTATTTT.

Here the CDR3 reads CASSLAFGSETSTDTQYF. In nucleotides, the CDR3 is TGTGCCAGCAGCTTAGCGTTTGGGAGCGAGACTAGCACAGATACGCAGTATTTT. V and J are TRBV9 and TRBJ2-3; possibly TRBD2 for D (5 bases). This CDR3 has 18 residues. V shed 4 bases and J shed 0 bases, with 21 bases lying between them. Germline assignment: CDR1 SGDLS and CDR2 YYNGEE. Combining the CDR3 with reference TRBV9 and TRBJ2-3 gives the whole variable domain DSGVTQTPKHLITATGQRVTLRCSPRSGDLSVYWYQQSLDQGLQFLIQYYNGEERAKGNILERFSAQQFPDLHSELNLSSLELGDSALYFCASSLAFGSETSTDTQYFGPGTRLTVL.

The gene calls are TRBV6-6 and TRBJ1-5, with 7 bases identical to TRBD1. Trimming cost V 5 bases and J 9 bases; bases outside gene matches: 7. CDR3 length equals 13 residues. The germline CDR1 and CDR2 sequences are MNHNY and SVGAGI (reference sequence). DNA for the CDR3: TGTGCCAGCAGTCCAGGGGGGGAACGGCCCCAGCATTTT. Its protein product is CASSPGGERPQHF.